This T cell receptor (beta chain) came from a study of beta chain features in type 1 diabetes. The investigators reverse transcribed all of the isolated RNA, so they sequenced expressed TCRB transcripts. TCRdb's table, derived via immunoSEQ multiplex PCR, lists solely in-frame clones and lacks some. The repertoire holds 350,000 or so clones, about 18% seen once, with 0.044% in the top ten. Germline V gene sequence: CDR1 LNHDA, CDR2 SQIVND (reference sequence). The J segment lost 5 bases and the V segment lost 5 bases, leaving 10 bases of the junction unmatched. CDR3 length: 15 amino acids. This clone was counted only a few times.

Sequences were obtained from naive CD4+ T cells from blood. The V and J genes are TRBV19 and TRBJ1-2; 8 nucleotides align to TRBD1. This TCR was sampled from a woman aged 18-29 years in good health. As DNA, the CDR3 is TGTGCCAGTAGTCACGGACAGGGAGGAGGGTATGGCTACACCTTC. Amino acid sequence: CASSHGQGGGYGYTF.